This TCR beta chain was observed in a study of blood T cells in healthy people across ages. General study findings and limits: There was a strong correlation between TCR beta diversity and naive T cell percentage. From one million sequenced T cells, diversity estimates were lower bounds.

Trimming shortened V by 2 bases and J by 3 bases, and 7 bases separated the two germline ends. The CDR3 extends over 13 amino acids. Germline values: CDR1 MNHEY, CDR2 SVGEGT. In this sample, this clonotype turned up a few times. The antigen is unknown. Each sample yielded at least 6 micrograms of PBMC total RNA. A J-beta primer mix and a sample-barcoded 5' primer were used in a second PCR of about 7 to 11 cycles. TCRdb re-called the 5' RACE reads through MiXCR, storing one row per CDR3 protein. The data show 1 million to 1.2 million distinct CDR3 sequences, with roughly two fifths seen just once and about 12% held by the top ten.

What was sequenced was blood. The chain carries TRBV6-2 or TRBV6-3 and TRBJ1-2; no reliable D call. This receptor was taken from a man aged 18 to 29 in good health. The chain's CDR3 is CASSYARYYGYTF. The CDR3 DNA reads as TGTGCCAGCAGTTACGCTCGGTACTATGGCTACACCTTC.